The 26 T cell receptor beta chains presented below share a single source sample, sequenced in a study of lung T cells in sarcoidosis with Löfgren's syndrome. TCRdb re-analysed the reads in MiXCR, keeping a single row per CDR3 protein. The sample lists 50,000 to 65,000 distinct CDR3 sequences, 20% to 25% seen once, with less than 2.5% in the top ten. The sample was CD4+ T cells from PBMCs. These receptors originate from a human donor with sarcoidosis (Löfgren's syndrome or another form), or a control subject (not recorded which).

This clonotype was counted at least ten times. This chain connects TRBV25-1 to TRBJ2-5; D perhaps matches TRBD2 (6 bases). Germline loops: CDR1 MGHDK, CDR2 SYGVNS. This CDR3 is built from 12 residues. The V gene lost 6 bases and the J gene lost 4 bases, with 9 bases spanning the gap. The CDR3 reads CASRTGGETQYF. The CDR3 DNA follows: TGTGCCAGCAGAACCGGGGGAGAGACCCAGTACTTC.

This clonotype was recorded many times. The V call is TRBV6-1, the J call TRBJ1-5, with TRBD1 identical over 9 bases. V shed 6 bases, J shed 4 bases, and the junction held 4 bases outside the gene matches. This CDR3 contains 14 residues. CDR1 is MNHNS and CDR2 is SASEGT in the germline V gene. For the CDR3, the DNA is TGTGCCAGCAGCCCTGGGACAGGGAATCAGCCCCAGCATTTT. It codes for CASSPGTGNQPQHF.

This sequence joins TRBV12-3 or TRBV12-4 and TRBJ2-5; 10 nucleotides line up with TRBD1. The CDR3 is made up of 19 amino acids. V gave up 6 bases and J gave up 8 bases; unmatched junction bases: 24. Written as DNA, the CDR3 is TGTGCCAGCAGCCCCATTCGGGCCTCGACAGGGGGCGCTTACTCTACCCAGTACTTC. Encoded protein: CASSPIRASTGGAYSTQYF.

This clonotype was seen repeatedly, ten times or more. The chain employs TRBV28 and TRBJ1-1; D is possibly TRBD1 (6 bases). Germline V gene data show CDR1 as MDHEN and CDR2 as SYDVKM. The ends were cut back, 5 bases at V and 5 bases at J, with 12 bases in the middle. The CDR3 is 13 amino acids. The chain's CDR3 is CASSLGGETEAFF. CDR3 sequence (DNA): TGTGCCAGCAGTCTAGGGGGAGAAACTGAAGCTTTCTTT.

In the case of this clonotype: One base away lies a much larger clone, so this may be a sequencing read error. V gene TRBV24-1 combines with J gene TRBJ2-1; 7 bases fit TRBD2. The CDR3 spans 15 residues. The ends lost 7 bases at V and 0 bases at J; junction bases unmatched: 5. CDR1 and CDR2 from the germline V gene are KGHDR and SFDVKD. The CDR3 DNA follows: TGTGCCACCAGCGACAGCGGGAACTCCTACAATGAGCAGTTCTTC. This gives the protein CATSDSGNSYNEQFF.

This clonotype occurred a few times. The genes are TRBV28 and TRBJ2-2; perhaps TRBD1 as D (6 bases). V lost 7 bases to trimming and J lost 2 bases, with 14 bases between them. The CDR3 is 15 amino acids. Per germline, CDR1 MDHEN and CDR2 SYDVKM. The CDR3 DNA reads TGTGCCAGCATCGAGCAGGGGAGTAACACCGGGGAGCTGTTTTTT. Residues: CASIEQGSNTGELFF.

This clonotype is categorized as medium-sized. The V gene is TRBV7-2, the J gene TRBJ2-1, with TRBD1 identical over 8 bases. V was pared by 0 bases and J by 6 bases, with 1 base of the junction left unmatched. This CDR3 contains 14 residues. The V gene's germline CDR1 is SGHTA and CDR2 FQGNSA. CDR3 protein: CASSLATGGNEQFF. The CDR3 bases are TGTGCCAGCAGCTTAGCTACAGGGGGCAATGAGCAGTTCTTC.

V and J are TRBV2 and TRBJ2-7; tentatively, D is TRBD2 (5 bases). The CDR3 consists of 10 residues. The V end lost 4 bases, the J end lost 7 bases, and 5 bases lay between the germline ends. Germline assignment: CDR1 SNHLY and CDR2 FYNNEI. CDR3 in DNA: TGTGCCAGCAGTGCGGGGGAGCAGTACTTC. Amino acids: CASSAGEQYF.

This clonotype was recorded at least ten times. This chain links TRBV7-2 with TRBJ1-2; D not certain. The CDR3 runs to 16 residues. Per germline, CDR1 SGHTA and CDR2 FQGNSA. The ends were cut back, 3 bases at V and 1 base at J, with 15 bases in the middle. The CDR3 sequence: CASSFDLGPINYGYTF. The CDR3 bases are TGTGCCAGCAGCTTCGACCTAGGACCGATTAACTATGGCTACACCTTC.

In this sample, this clonotype turned up many times. This rearrangement joins TRBV7-9 to TRBJ1-2, with D uncertain. Looked up from germline, CDR1 is SEHNR and CDR2 is FQNEAQ (reference sequence). The ends were cut back, 3 bases at V and 10 bases at J, with 12 bases in the middle. This CDR3 spans 12 amino acids. The CDR3 sequence is CASSLDSGPYTF. The DNA of the CDR3 is TGTGCCAGCAGCTTGGATTCAGGCCCCTACACCTTC.

This clonotype was seen ten or more times. The chain uses TRBV10-2 and TRBJ2-7, with D possibly matching TRBD2 (6 bases). The CDR3 has 14 residues. The germline V gene encodes CDR1 WSHSY and CDR2 SAAADI. With 4 bases removed from V and 3 bases from J, the gap between germline ends came to 13 bases. As DNA, the CDR3 is TGCGCCAGCAGTGTAGGTGGAGGGAGCTACGAGCAGTACGTC. Its protein is CASSVGGGSYEQYV.

This clonotype was counted at least ten times. V and J are TRBV15 and TRBJ2-3; D is uncertain. Trimming took 1 base from V and 6 from J, leaving 8 bases between them. This CDR3 is built from 13 residues. Germline V gene sequence: CDR1 LNHNV, CDR2 YYDKDF (reference sequence). Here the CDR3 reads CATSRGFGDTQYF. The CDR3 DNA follows: TGTGCCACCAGCAGAGGATTCGGGGATACGCAGTATTTT.

This clonotype came up once. The chain carries TRBV12-3 or TRBV12-4 and TRBJ2-2, with TRBD2 identical over 7 bases. This CDR3 spans 16 amino acids. V lost 5 bases and J lost 2; bases outside the gene matches: 8. CDR3 bases: TGTGCCAGCAGTCCTCACGGGGGGACTAACACCGGGGAGCTGTTTTTT. Residues: CASSPHGGTNTGELFF.

Regarding this clonotype: A much more abundant neighbour one base away suggests this may be a read error. The rearrangement joins TRBV5-1 to TRBJ2-3; D gene unclear. CDR3 size: 12 residues. The germline V gene encodes CDR1 SGHRS and CDR2 YFSETQ. The CDR3 reads CASRLLTDTRYF. The DNA for the CDR3 is TGCGCCAGCAGACTTCTAACAGATACGCGGTATTTT.

A few counts support this clonotype. The V gene is TRBV20-1, the J gene TRBJ1-1; TRBD1 aligns across 10 bases. CDR3 length: 15 residues. V shed 1 base and J 1 base; nucleotides not matched to a gene: 3. Germline V gives CDR1 DFQATT, CDR2 SNEGSKA (reference sequence). The CDR3 here is CSARAGTGANTEAFF. Here the CDR3 DNA reads TGCAGTGCTAGAGCGGGGACAGGGGCGAACACTGAAGCTTTCTTT.

For this clonotype: With a much larger clone just one base away, this may be a read error. The chain employs TRBV5-1 and TRBJ2-3; unclear D gene. With the DNA end fitting TRBJ1-5 better, the J assignment may be wrong. In germline, CDR1 is SGHRS, CDR2 YFSETQ. The CDR3 runs to 14 residues. In nucleotides, the CDR3 is TGCGCCAGCAGCTTAAGACTTGACACAGATACGCAGCATTTT. Amino acid sequence: CASSLRLDTDTQHF.

On this clonotype itself: A clone one base away is much larger, so this may be a read error. The chain recombines TRBV4-1 with TRBJ2-3; tentative D call: TRBD1 (6 bases). This CDR3 contains 13 residues. The V gene's germline CDR1 is MGHRA and CDR2 YSYEKL. The CDR3 spells CASSQGQADAQYF. The CDR3 DNA sequence: TGCGCCAGCAGCCAAGGACAGGCAGATGCGCAGTATTTT.

This clonotype was seen many times. The chain uses TRBV20-1 and TRBJ2-1; 7 bases fit TRBD2. Per the germline V gene, CDR1 is DFQATT and CDR2 is SNEGSKA (reference sequence). The CDR3 covers 14 residues. V trimming: 1 base; J trimming: 3 bases; junction bases outside the gene matches: 3. CDR3 protein: CSARGQRDYNEQFF. CDR3 sequence (DNA): TGCAGTGCTAGAGGACAGCGGGACTACAATGAGCAGTTCTTC.

Many counts were recorded for this clonotype. The chain recombines TRBV27 with TRBJ2-7; 7 bases are a match to TRBD2. CDR1 is MNHEY, CDR2 SMNVEV, per germline (reference sequence). CDR3 length: 16 amino acids. Trimming removed 8 bases from V and 7 bases from J; junction bases left unmatched: 20. The CDR3 loop is CASLPFGRERSLEQYF. CDR3 sequence (DNA): TGTGCCAGCCTTCCCTTCGGGCGGGAGAGGTCGTTAGAGCAGTACTTC.

This clonotype was seen repeatedly, ten times or more. The CDR3 sequence is CAAGQLNEQFF. In DNA, the CDR3 is TGTGCCGCGGGACAGCTCAATGAGCAGTTCTTC. This chain connects TRBV10-3 to TRBJ2-1; D perhaps matches TRBD1 (7 bases). This CDR3 has 11 amino acids. CDR1 and CDR2 from the germline V gene are ENHRY and SYGVKD. V was cut by 11 bases and J by 6 bases, with 11 bases left in between.

V and J are TRBV12-3 or TRBV12-4 and TRBJ2-2, with 7 bases aligning to TRBD2. There are 15 residues in the CDR3. After removal of 5 bases from V and 4 bases from J, the junction contained 7 bases not matched to a gene. The CDR3 loop reads CASSPSGRSTGELFF. CDR3 sequence (DNA): TGTGCCAGCAGTCCTAGCGGCCGGAGCACCGGGGAGCTGTTTTTT.

This clonotype was detected ten times or more. The chain recombines TRBV6-1 with TRBJ1-1; D might be TRBD1 (5 bases). Trimming removed 5 bases at V and 2 bases at J, with 15 bases between. The germline gives CDR1 MNHNS, CDR2 SASEGT. The CDR3 totals 15 residues. CDR3 coding DNA: TGTGCCAGCAGTCCCAAGATGACAGTCAACACTGAAGCTTTCTTT. Encoded protein: CASSPKMTVNTEAFF.

This chain joins TRBV19 and TRBJ2-7, with 9 bases matching TRBD2. Germline CDR1 reads LNHDA; CDR2 reads SQIVND (reference sequence). The CDR3 spans 15 residues. Losses at the gene ends were 5 bases for V and 0 bases for J; bases not matched to a gene: 5. Here the CDR3 DNA reads TGTGCCAGTAGTTCCTCTAGCGGGAACTCCTACGAGCAGTACTTC. It is translated as CASSSSSGNSYEQYF.

This clonotype was observed at least ten times. The rearrangement links TRBV3-1 to TRBJ2-1, with a weak D call TRBD2 (6 bases). CDR3 length: 13 residues. V shed 6 bases and J shed 10 bases, with 16 bases lying between them. Germline V gene lookup returns CDR1 LGHDT and CDR2 YNNKEL (reference sequence). The CDR3 nucleotides read TGTGCCAGCAGGCAAAGCGGGTGGGGAGAGCAGTTCTTC. Translated: CASRQSGWGEQFF.

This clonotype turned up a few times. The gene calls are TRBV18 and TRBJ2-1, with D maybe TRBD2 (5 bases). V was trimmed by 3 bases and J by 8 bases, leaving 20 bases between them. Per germline, CDR1 KGHSH and CDR2 LQKENI. The CDR3 has 16 residues. CDR3 nucleotide sequence: TGTGCCAGCTCACCTCGATTCCGTGCGGGTGGGGATGAGCAGTTCTTC. This codes for CASSPRFRAGGDEQFF.

This clonotype was picked up a small number of times. This chain links TRBV12-5 with TRBJ1-3, with D perhaps matching TRBD1 (5 bases). The CDR3 sequence is 14 residues long. Trimming took off 1 base at V and 5 bases at J, with 9 bases between the two ends. Germline-derived CDR1 and CDR2 are LGHNT and FRNRAP. CDR3: CASGLAGGRNTIYF. The CDR3 nucleotides read TGTGCTAGTGGTTTGGCCGGGGGTCGAAACACCATATATTTT.